This TCR beta chain was identified in a study of blood T cells in healthy people across ages. Points from the study as a whole: Diversity was higher, and naive CD4+ cells more numerous, in long-lived donors than in aged donors.

Next came a second PCR, run for roughly 7 to 12 cycles, which used a sample-barcoded 5' primer along with a J-beta primer mix. TCRdb re-called the 5' RACE reads with MiXCR, one entry per CDR3 protein. The sample shows more than 1 million distinct CDR3 sequences, 40% to 50% of them seen only once. This clonotype was counted many times. Antigen unknown. The sequence derives from a woman aged 55-75 years in good health. Sequenced input: blood.

The CDR3 reads CSVEVGAGANVLTF. The CDR3, as DNA: TGCAGCGTTGAAGTGGGGGCAGGGGCCAACGTCCTGACTTTC. This chain joins TRBV29-1 and TRBJ2-6; D is possibly TRBD1 (6 bases). The CDR3 covers 14 residues. Germline values: CDR1 SQVTM, CDR2 ANQGSEA. V was shortened by 1 base and J by 4 bases, with 8 bases between the two germline ends.